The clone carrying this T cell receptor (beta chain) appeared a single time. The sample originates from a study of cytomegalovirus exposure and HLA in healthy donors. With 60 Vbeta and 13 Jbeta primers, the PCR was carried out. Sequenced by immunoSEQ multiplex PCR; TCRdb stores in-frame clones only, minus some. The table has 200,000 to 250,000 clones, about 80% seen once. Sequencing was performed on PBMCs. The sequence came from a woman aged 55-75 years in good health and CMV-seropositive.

The CDR3 spells CASSARQFHISGYTF. In DNA form, the CDR3 reads TGTGCCAGCAGCGCCCGACAGTTTCATATTAGTGGCTACACCTTC. This rearrangement joins TRBV6-5 to TRBJ1-2; TRBD1 might be the D (5 bases). V was cut by 6 bases and J by 7 bases, with 21 bases left in between. CDR1 and CDR2 from the germline V gene are MNHEY and SVGAGI. The CDR3 has 15 amino acids.